This T cell receptor (beta chain) was identified in a study of CD8 T cells in ankylosing spondylitis. This clonotype was counted ten times or more. One entry per CDR3 protein results from TCRdb running MiXCR on the 5' RACE reads. The sample lists some 350,000 distinct CDR3 sequences, roughly 14% occurring once. The CDR3 loop spans 16 amino acids. The V and J ends lost 5 bases and 3 bases respectively, with 19 bases between them. Germline V CDR1 and CDR2: SEHNR, FQNEAQ (reference sequence). Sequenced material: blood, either unsorted or a sorted T cell fraction (not recorded which). This TCR came from a male donor with ankylosing spondylitis or in good health (not recorded which). The gene calls are TRBV7-9 and TRBJ2-5, with D possibly being TRBD2 (5 bases). The CDR3 DNA reads as TGTGCCAGCAGCCCTCGGGTGCGAGGGAGTGAAGAGACCCAGTACTTC. It specifies CASSPRVRGSEETQYF.